A selection of T cell receptor beta chains follows, all from one sample in a study of graft-versus-host responses after intestinal transplantation. Some clones are missing from TCRdb's copy, which holds only in-frame ones; the method was immunoSEQ multiplex PCR. This sample has about 130,000 clones, with 90% to 95% found just once. No cognate antigen is known for these TCRs. The sample here was unstimulated CD4+ T cells sorted from spleen or lymph node cells, taken before intestinal transplant. The receptors here all came from a human donor who received an intestinal transplant. The CDR3 runs from the conserved cysteine through the conserved F or W. D genes are given only for firm matches. Rows give clone size only sometimes, using once, few, many, or a class for an expanded clone.

CASSLRGTATRYNSPLHF,TGTGCCAGTAGTCTCCGGGGGACGGCTACGAGGTATAATTCACCCCTCCACTTT,TRBJ1-6,NA,NA,TRBV19
CASSVGRENEQFF,TGTGCCAGCAGCGTAGGTCGGGAGAATGAGCAGTTCTTC,TRBJ2-1,NA,NA,TRBV9
CASSLEGSPLHF,TGCGCCAGCAGCTTGGAAGGTTCACCCCTCCACTTT,TRBJ1-6,NA,NA,TRBV5-1
CASSEEIWDRDGYTF,TGTGCCAGCAGTGAAGAGATCTGGGATCGGGACGGCTACACCTTC,TRBJ1-2,NA,NA,TRBV2
CASKQSGTRYQFF,TGTGCCAGCAAACAATCCGGGACTAGGTACCAGTTCTTC,TRBJ2-1,NA,TRBD2,TRBV27
CASSDTTSPGANVLTF,TGCGCCAGCAGTGACACGACGTCTCCTGGGGCCAACGTCCTGACTTTC,TRBJ2-6,NA,NA,TRBV10-2
CASSPGQGNSRTQYF,TGTGCCAGTAGTCCGGGACAGGGGAATAGTAGAACGCAGTATTTT,TRBJ2-3,once,TRBD1,TRBV19
CASSLPGRQLFF,TGTGCCAGCAGCCTGCCGGGCCGACAGCTGTTTTTT,TRBJ2-2,NA,NA,TRBV11-3
CASSLGGPPGDYEQFF,TGTGCCAGCAGCTTAGGGGGGCCCCCCGGAGACTATGAGCAGTTCTTC,TRBJ2-1,NA,NA,TRBV7-2
CSVKGSYEQYF,TGCAGCGTTAAGGGATCCTACGAGCAGTACTTC,TRBJ2-7,NA,NA,TRBV29-1
CASSVGGGQETQYF,TGTGCCAGCAGCGTTGGGGGGGGGCAAGAGACCCAGTACTTC,TRBJ2-5,NA,TRBD2,TRBV9
CASRGKQNQPQHF,TGTGCCAGCAGAGGGAAACAGAATCAGCCCCAGCATTTT,TRBJ1-5,NA,NA,TRBV6-5
CATSSWTPQETQYF,TGTGCCACCAGCTCTTGGACACCACAAGAGACCCAGTACTTC,TRBJ2-5,NA,NA,TRBV15
CAWSDSDSLISGNTIYF,TGTGCCTGGAGTGATTCTGATTCCCTGATCTCTGGAAACACCATATATTTT,TRBJ1-3,NA,NA,TRBV30
CASSIPGYGYTF,TGTGCCAGTAGTATCCCCGGGTATGGCTACACCTTC,TRBJ1-2,few,NA,TRBV19
CASRAGPGTNEKLFF,TGTGCCAGCAGAGCGGGGCCGGGAACTAATGAAAAACTGTTTTTT,TRBJ1-4,NA,NA,TRBV2
CASSSKGGHEQYF,TGTGCCAGCAGCTCGAAGGGGGGCCACGAGCAGTACTTC,TRBJ2-7,few,NA,TRBV5-8
CASSDRGSGYGYTF,TGTGCCAGCAGTGACAGGGGCTCAGGCTATGGCTACACCTTC,TRBJ1-2,few,NA,TRBV2
CASSLGGNTGELFF,TGTGCCAGCAGCTTGGGGGGGAACACCGGGGAGCTGTTTTTT,TRBJ2-2,NA,NA,TRBV5-5
CASSYRDSQETQYF,TGTGCCAGCAGCTACCGGGACTCACAAGAGACCCAGTACTTC,TRBJ2-5,NA,NA,TRBV9
CASRGSNQPQHF,TGTGCCAGCAGGGGTAGCAATCAGCCCCAGCATTTT,TRBJ1-5,NA,NA,TRBV2
CASSYGHSYNEQFF,TGTGCCAGCAGCTACGGCCATTCCTACAATGAGCAGTTCTTC,TRBJ2-1,NA,NA,TRBV6-5
CASSNRPGGPVNEQFF,TGTGCCAGCAGCAACCGGCCGGGTGGTCCCGTCAATGAGCAGTTCTTC,TRBJ2-1,once,NA,TRBV7-8
CASSPLSGTGNYGYTF,TGCGCCAGCAGTCCCCTCTCCGGGACAGGGAATTATGGCTACACCTTC,TRBJ1-2,once,TRBD1,TRBV5-1
CAISESKPGGTEAFF,TGTGCCATCAGTGAGTCGAAACCAGGAGGCACTGAAGCTTTCTTT,TRBJ1-1,NA,NA,TRBV10-3
CASSYSTGTTHNEQFF,TGTGCCAGCAGTTACTCGACGGGGACTACCCACAATGAGCAGTTCTTC,TRBJ2-1,once,TRBD2,TRBV6-5
CASSKRGGPCGYTF,TGTGCCAGCAGCAAAAGGGGCGGCCCATGCGGCTACACCTTC,TRBJ1-2,NA,NA,TRBV21-1
CASSENYEQYF,TGTGCCAGCAGTGAAAACTACGAGCAGTACTTC,TRBJ2-7,few,NA,TRBV25-1
CASSLGGSGNTIYF,TGTGCCAGCAGCTTGGGCGGCTCTGGAAACACCATATATTTT,TRBJ1-3,NA,NA,TRBV5-5
CASHQGRDYGYTF,TGTGCCAGCCACCAGGGACGTGACTATGGCTACACCTTC,TRBJ1-2,NA,NA,TRBV7-9
CASSNVGRASTDTQYF,TGTGCCAGCAGCAACGTGGGCAGGGCGAGCACAGATACGCAGTATTTT,TRBJ2-3,NA,NA,TRBV7-9
CAISESMTGKDEKLFF,TGTGCCATCAGTGAGTCGATGACAGGGAAGGACGAAAAACTGTTTTTT,TRBJ1-4,NA,TRBD1,TRBV10-3
CASSPRDSSNYGYTF,TGTGCCAGCTCACCGCGGGACAGCTCTAACTATGGCTACACCTTC,TRBJ1-2,NA,TRBD1,TRBV18
CASSPGWNIQYF,TGTGCCAGCAGCCCTGGATGGAACATTCAGTACTTC,TRBJ2-4,once,NA,TRBV7-2
CASRKGQTGPYEQYF,TGTGCCAGCAGGAAGGGGCAAACAGGACCCTACGAGCAGTACTTC,TRBJ2-7,NA,NA,TRBV5-6
CASSLDSGNTIYF,TGTGCCAGCAGCTTAGACAGCGGAAACACCATATATTTT,TRBJ1-3,NA,NA,TRBV7-9
CASSLRSSPFFYGYTF,TGTGCCAGCAGTTTACGGTCCAGTCCCTTTTTCTATGGCTACACCTTC,TRBJ1-2,NA,NA,TRBV27
CASSLGPNYEQYF,TGTGCCAGCAGCCTAGGACCCAATTACGAGCAGTACTTC,TRBJ2-7,once,NA,TRBV11-3
CASRRFSTDTQYF,TGTGCCAGCAGGCGATTTTCCACAGATACGCAGTATTTT,TRBJ2-3,few,NA,TRBV13
CASSVGDSGYNEQFF,TGTGCCAGCAGCGTAGGGGACAGTGGTTACAATGAGCAGTTCTTC,TRBJ2-1,once,TRBD1,TRBV9
CASSRSVPDTQYF,TGTGCCAGCAGCAGGAGTGTACCAGATACGCAGTATTTT,TRBJ2-3,NA,NA,TRBV9
CASTKENSVYGYTF,TGTGCCAGTACCAAAGAAAACAGCGTCTATGGCTACACCTTC,TRBJ1-2,NA,NA,TRBV19
CASSWTSPTYNEQFF,TGTGCCAGCAGCTGGACTAGCCCTACCTACAATGAGCAGTTCTTC,TRBJ2-1,NA,TRBD2,TRBV6-1
CASSVGYKKLFF,TGTGCCAGCAGTGTGGGATATAAAAAACTGTTTTTT,TRBJ1-4,NA,NA,TRBV2
CASSQGVPETQYF,TGTGCCAGCAGCCAAGGGGTACCGGAGACCCAGTACTTC,TRBJ2-5,NA,NA,TRBV9
CASSLETGGGTEAFF,TGTGCCAGCTCACTAGAGACAGGGGGTGGCACTGAAGCTTTCTTT,TRBJ1-1,NA,TRBD1,TRBV18
CASSPRTGNEKLFF,TGTGCCAGCTCACCACGGACGGGAAATGAAAAACTGTTTTTT,TRBJ1-4,once,NA,TRBV18
CASSWDGSYGYTF,TGTGCCAGCAGCTGGGACGGGAGCTATGGCTACACCTTC,TRBJ1-2,NA,NA,TRBV5-5